These 29 T cell receptor beta chains share one sample of origin, sequenced in a study of T cells in Graves' hyperthyroidism and ophthalmopathy. TCR beta CDR3 regions were amplified from RNA transcripts. HTBI primers drove first-round RT-PCR of the TCR CDR3. TCRdb re-called the multiplex PCR reads through MiXCR, storing one row per CDR3 protein. The sample includes about 700,000 distinct CDR3 sequences, about 14% of them seen just once. Sequencing was performed on blood. The receptor source for this set is a woman under 30 with Graves' hyperthyroidism.

Ten or more counts support this clonotype. This rearrangement joins TRBV28 to TRBJ1-5; D remains unclear. The germline V and J ends were trimmed by 7 bases and 3 bases, with 22 bases remaining between them. Per the germline V gene, CDR1 is MDHEN and CDR2 is SYDVKM. The CDR3 totals 17 residues. The CDR3 bases are TGTGCCAGCATCCCCAAGCGGAGAGGGAAGACCAATCAGCCCCAGCATTTT. This sequence encodes CASIPKRRGKTNQPQHF. Together with reference TRBV28 and TRBJ1-5, the CDR3 gives the full variable domain: DVKVTQSSRYLVKRTGEKVFLECVQDMDHENMFWYRQDPGLGLRLIYFSYDVKMKEKGDIPEGYSVSREKKERFSLILESASTNQTSMYLCASIPKRRGKTNQPQHFGDGTRLSIL.

This clonotype was counted only a few times. V is TRBV7-9 and J is TRBJ1-4; TRBD1 is a possible D gene (5 bases). This CDR3 comprises 14 residues. V was clipped by 1 base and J by 10 bases, with 13 bases between them. Germline CDR1 SEHNR, CDR2 FQNEAQ (reference sequence). The DNA of the CDR3 is TGTGCCAGCAGCTTAGGGGGGACTGTCGGAAAACTGTTTTTT. Its protein is CASSLGGTVGKLFF.

Comments on this clonotype: With a much larger clone just one base away, this may be a read error. The V call is TRBV11-2, the J call TRBJ2-7; D perhaps matches TRBD2 (5 bases). Germline V CDR1 and CDR2: SGHAT, FQNNGV. The CDR3 contains 17 residues. CDR3 protein: CASSLVQSLAGRYGQYF. CDR3 bases: TGTGCCAGCAGCTTAGTTCAGAGCCTAGCCGGCCGCTACGGGCAGTACTTC. The full variable domain, with the rest looked up from reference TRBV11-2 and TRBJ2-7, is EAGVAQSPRYKIIEKRQSVAFWCNPISGHATLYWYQQILGQGPKLLIQFQNNGVVDDSQLPKDRFSAERLKGVDSTLKIQPAKLEDSAVYLCASSLVQSLAGRYGQYFGPGTRLTVT.

This clonotype occurred a few times. The chain couples TRBV19 to TRBJ2-7; D perhaps matches TRBD2 (6 bases). This CDR3 spans 16 amino acids. CDR1 and CDR2 (germline): LNHDA, SQIVND (reference sequence). The V and J ends lost 1 base and 0 bases respectively, with 13 bases between them. DNA for the CDR3: TGTGCCAGTAGTATAGGTTTAGGGGACTTCTCCTACGAGCAGTACTTC. This codes for CASSIGLGDFSYEQYF.

There are many counts of this clonotype. The chain is built from TRBV18 and TRBJ2-1, with no clear D. The CDR3 is 13 amino acids. V lost 2 bases and J 5 bases, leaving 7 bases between the germline ends. Germline CDR1 KGHSH, CDR2 LQKENI. CDR3 DNA: TGTGCCAGCTCACCATCGGAGAACAATGAGCAGTTCTTC. Translated: CASSPSENNEQFF.

The table lists this clonotype with many counts. The chain joins TRBV3-1 to TRBJ1-5; 9 bases fit TRBD1. V dropped 8 bases and J dropped 7; count of bases not matched to a gene: 3. This CDR3 region has 12 residues. Germline V gene lookup returns CDR1 LGHDT and CDR2 YNNKEL (reference sequence). The CDR3 region has the DNA TGTGCCAGCGGACAGGGGCCCCAGCCCCAGCATTTT. It encodes CASGQGPQPQHF. Supplemented by reference TRBV3-1 and TRBJ1-5, the full variable domain reads DTAVSQTPKYLVTQMGNDKSIKCEQNLGHDTMYWYKQDSKKFLKIMFSYNNKELIINETVPNRFSPKSPDKAHLNLHINSLELGDSAVYFCASGQGPQPQHFGDGTRLSIL.

The chain has TRBV20-1 and TRBJ2-1; D call uncertain. This CDR3 is 11 amino acids long. The germline V and J ends were trimmed by 2 bases and 6 bases, with 5 bases remaining between them. Germline V gene sequence: CDR1 DFQATT, CDR2 SNEGSKA (reference sequence). The CDR3, as DNA: TGCAGTGCTAGACCGAGCAATGAGCAGTTCTTC. This translates into CSARPSNEQFF.

This clonotype was counted at least ten times. The genes are TRBV20-1 and TRBJ1-4; D not resolved. Germline V lookup: CDR1 DFQATT, CDR2 SNEGSKA (reference sequence). CDR3 length: 13 amino acids. Between the trimmed V and J ends, which lost 1 base and 4 bases, there was a span of 7 bases. The CDR3 DNA reads as TGCAGTGCTAGAGTTTACAGTAATGAAAAACTGTTTTTT. Translation: CSARVYSNEKLFF.

There are many counts of this clonotype. The chain links TRBV28 to TRBJ2-7; 11 positions agree with TRBD2. Germline lookup yields CDR1 MDHEN and CDR2 SYDVKM. J was trimmed by 2 bases and V by 3 bases; bases with no gene match: 6. CDR3 length equals 16 residues. DNA for the CDR3: TGTGCCAGCAGTTTTCCGGGACTAGCGGTCGCCTACGAGCAGTACTTC. Residues: CASSFPGLAVAYEQYF.

This clonotype was recorded a few times. CDR3 loop: CASRGTDWGHIPDYEQYF. The DNA of the CDR3 is TGTGCCAGCAGGGGGACTGATTGGGGCCACATTCCAGACTACGAGCAGTACTTC. V is TRBV11-2 and J is TRBJ2-7, with D possibly TRBD2 on 6 matching bases. The CDR3 is 18 amino acids. Trimming took off 6 bases at V and 3 bases at J, with 27 bases between the two ends. Germline values: CDR1 SGHAT, CDR2 FQNNGV.

J is TRBJ2-7 and V is TRBV4-1, with no clear D. The length of the CDR3 is 15 residues. V was clipped by 2 bases and J by 8 bases, with 19 bases between them. Germline CDR1 MGHRA, CDR2 YSYEKL. DNA of the CDR3: TGCGCCAGCAGCCAACCTGTAAGAGGAATACGAAAGCAGTACTTC. Protein: CASSQPVRGIRKQYF.

This clonotype has a count of ten or more. Written as DNA, the CDR3 is TGTGCCAGCTCACCACTAGGACAGCACTACAATGAGCAGTTCTTC. Amino acids: CASSPLGQHYNEQFF. This sequence joins TRBV18 and TRBJ2-1, with D tentatively TRBD1 (6 bases). Germline V lookup: CDR1 KGHSH, CDR2 LQKENI. This CDR3 contains 15 residues. The V gene lost 1 base and the J gene lost 3 bases, with 10 bases spanning the gap.

The CDR3, as DNA: TGCGCCAGCAGCCAGGTCCTAGGACTAGCGGGGGAGTTCTCCTACAATGAGCAGTTCTTC. The encoded protein is CASSQVLGLAGEFSYNEQFF. The chain recombines TRBV4-3 with TRBJ2-1; 13 bases fit TRBD2. Per the germline V gene, CDR1 is LGHNA and CDR2 is YSLEER. This CDR3 comprises 20 residues. V lost 3 bases, J lost 0 bases, and 11 bases stayed unmatched.

This clonotype has ten or more counts. The J gene is TRBJ2-2, the V gene TRBV11-2; 7 bases agree with TRBD2. CDR3 length: 16 residues. CDR1 and CDR2 from the germline V gene are SGHAT and FQNNGV. V shed 7 bases, J shed 1 base, and the junction held 9 bases outside the gene matches. The CDR3 reads CASTPTGGGNTGELFF. The CDR3 DNA reads TGTGCCAGCACCCCTACGGGCGGGGGGAACACCGGGGAGCTGTTTTTT.

This clonotype was counted many times. V is TRBV5-1 and J is TRBJ2-7; 7 bases line up with TRBD2. Germline V lookup: CDR1 SGHRS, CDR2 YFSETQ. The V and J ends lost 4 bases and 7 bases, in that order; junction bases with no gene match: 11. CDR3 length equals 14 residues. In DNA form, the CDR3 reads TGCGCCAGCAGCCTTACGGACCCGGGGGGTGAGCAGTACTTC. This codes for CASSLTDPGGEQYF.

The gene calls are TRBV7-9 and TRBJ1-3; no clear D. The V and J ends lost 1 base and 0 bases respectively, with 13 bases between them. Germline CDR1 SEHNR, CDR2 FQNEAQ (reference sequence). The CDR3 loop spans 17 amino acids. CDR3 in amino acids: CASSLGIGSDSGNTIYF. CDR3 DNA: TGTGCCAGCAGCTTAGGGATAGGCTCCGACTCTGGAAACACCATATATTTT.

The rearrangement uses TRBV20-1 and TRBJ1-1; a weak D match, TRBD1 (5 bases). Trimming left V 4 bases short and J 4 bases short, with 25 bases between. The CDR3 is made up of 17 amino acids. Germline V CDR1 and CDR2: DFQATT, SNEGSKA (reference sequence). The CDR3 reads CSATTGGRGSRSTEAFF. CDR3 nucleotide sequence: TGCAGTGCTACTACTGGGGGGAGGGGCTCGAGGAGCACTGAAGCTTTCTTT.

This clonotype was picked up many times. The rearrangement uses TRBV20-1 and TRBJ2-1; D is uncertain. The V gene lost 5 bases and the J gene lost 0 bases, with 23 bases spanning the gap. The CDR3 runs 18 residues. Germline V gene sequence: CDR1 DFQATT, CDR2 SNEGSKA (reference sequence). The CDR3 spells CSAGPVGGGYRSYNEQFF. DNA of the CDR3: TGCAGTGCTGGCCCCGTCGGTGGTGGGTATCGCTCCTACAATGAGCAGTTCTTC.

This clonotype was seen ten or more times. The chain combines TRBV3-1 with TRBJ1-1; D remains ambiguous. V lost 2 bases, J lost 3 bases, and 4 bases lay in between. CDR1 is LGHDT and CDR2 is YNNKEL in the germline V gene (reference sequence). The CDR3 is made up of 12 amino acids. For the CDR3, the DNA is TGTGCCAGCAGCCAAATTGACACTGAAGCTTTCTTT. Encoded protein: CASSQIDTEAFF.

The chain has TRBV6-2 or TRBV6-3 and TRBJ1-4; the D gene is possibly TRBD1 (6 bases). Germline V gene data show CDR1 as MNHEY and CDR2 as SVGEGT. Trimming shortened V by 6 bases and J by 4 bases, and 15 bases separated the two germline ends. The CDR3 length is 15 residues. The CDR3 DNA sequence: TGTGCCAGCAGGACCCAGGGGCTGGGTAATGAAAAACTGTTTTTT. This encodes CASRTQGLGNEKLFF.

There are many counts of this clonotype. This chain links TRBV28 with TRBJ1-1; TRBD1 agrees at 9 bases. Unmatched junction bases numbered 19, after V lost 7 bases and J lost 4 bases. This CDR3 comprises 18 residues. Germline V gives CDR1 MDHEN, CDR2 SYDVKM. The CDR3 here is CASTLFTGGTGFRTEAFF. CDR3 bases: TGTGCCAGCACACTCTTTACTGGGGGGACAGGGTTCCGCACTGAAGCTTTCTTT.

The chain combines TRBV27 with TRBJ2-6, with no clear D. Germline V gives CDR1 MNHEY, CDR2 SMNVEV (reference sequence). The CDR3 runs 15 residues. V was pared by 5 bases and J by 1 base, with 9 bases between. The CDR3, as DNA: TGTGCCAGCAGTCAAGGGCGATCTGGGGCCAACGTCCTGACTTTC. It translates to CASSQGRSGANVLTF.

This clonotype occurred many times. The gene calls are TRBV3-2 and TRBJ1-1; the table names TRBD1, a call not compared with the DNA. TRBV3-2 represents a pseudogene. The CDR3 runs 12 residues. The CDR3 spells CARRQGGTEAFF. CDR3 in DNA: TGTGCCCGTCGACAGGGGGGCACTGAAGCTTTCTTT.

This clonotype turned up a few times. The J gene is TRBJ2-7, the V gene TRBV19; 9 bases line up with TRBD1. Germline V CDR1 and CDR2: LNHDA, SQIVND (reference sequence). Trimming cost V 3 bases and J 6 bases; bases outside gene matches: 9. The CDR3 has 15 residues. The CDR3 sequence: CASSIPGQGVSEQYF. The CDR3 DNA is TGTGCCAGTAGTATCCCGGGACAGGGCGTTTCCGAGCAGTACTTC.

This clonotype was recorded many times. The chain couples TRBV20-1 to TRBJ2-1, with D perhaps assigned TRBD1 or TRBD2 (6 bases each). Germline values: CDR1 DFQATT, CDR2 SNEGSKA (reference sequence). CDR3 length equals 15 residues. The ends were cut back, 0 bases at V and 8 bases at J, with 17 bases in the middle. CDR3 in amino acids: CSARDLRRGWDEQFF. CDR3 DNA: TGCAGTGCTAGAGATCTGCGGAGGGGGTGGGATGAGCAGTTCTTC.

This clonotype was recorded once. This rearrangement joins TRBV19 to TRBJ2-3, with D perhaps matching TRBD2 (6 bases). CDR1 and CDR2 (germline): LNHDA, SQIVND (reference sequence). The V end was cut by 7 bases, the J end by 4 bases, with 12 bases between. The CDR3 has 13 amino acids. The CDR3, as DNA: TGTGCCAGTAAGGACGGGGAGGCAGATACGCAGTATTTT. Residues: CASKDGEADTQYF.

This rearrangement joins TRBV28 to TRBJ2-5; 7 nucleotides agree with TRBD2. Germline CDR1 is MDHEN and CDR2 is SYDVKM. Losses at the gene ends were 4 bases for V and 6 bases for J; bases not matched to a gene: 17. This CDR3 has 17 residues. The CDR3 DNA sequence: TGTGCCAGCAGTTCTCTGAGGCTAGCGGAGGGCGGGAAGACCCAGTACTTC. Protein: CASSSLRLAEGGKTQYF.

The J gene is TRBJ1-4, the V gene TRBV14; no reliable D call. Trimming shortened V by 3 bases and J by 5 bases, and 10 bases separated the two germline ends. CDR1 and CDR2 (germline): SGHDN, FVKESK. There are 14 residues in the CDR3. The CDR3 region is CASSQGRLNEKLFF. The DNA of the CDR3 is TGTGCCAGCAGCCAGGGCAGGCTCAATGAAAAACTGTTTTTT.

This clonotype appeared a few times. The chain has TRBV4-1 and TRBJ2-1; 7 positions match TRBD1. Germline trimming cut 3 bases from V and 3 bases from J; bases unmatched to any gene: 2. The CDR3 is 14 residues long. Germline CDR1 is MGHRA and CDR2 is YSYEKL. CDR3 sequence: CASSHHRGYNEQFF. The DNA for the CDR3 is TGCGCCAGCAGCCACCACAGGGGCTACAATGAGCAGTTCTTC.